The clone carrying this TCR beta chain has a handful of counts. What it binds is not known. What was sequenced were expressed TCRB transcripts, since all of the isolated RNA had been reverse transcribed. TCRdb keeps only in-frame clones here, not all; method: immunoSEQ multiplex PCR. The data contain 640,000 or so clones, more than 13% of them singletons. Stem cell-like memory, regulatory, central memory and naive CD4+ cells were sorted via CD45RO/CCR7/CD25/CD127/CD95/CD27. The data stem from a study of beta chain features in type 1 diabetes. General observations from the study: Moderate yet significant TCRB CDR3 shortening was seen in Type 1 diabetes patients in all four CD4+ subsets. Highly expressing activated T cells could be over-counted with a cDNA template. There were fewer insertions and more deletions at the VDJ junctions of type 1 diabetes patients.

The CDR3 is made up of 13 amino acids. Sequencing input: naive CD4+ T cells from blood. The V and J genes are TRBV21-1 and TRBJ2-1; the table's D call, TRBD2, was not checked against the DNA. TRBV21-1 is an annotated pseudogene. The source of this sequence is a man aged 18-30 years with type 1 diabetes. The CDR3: CASSKGGENEQFF. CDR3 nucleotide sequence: TGTGCCAGCAGCAAGGGGGGAGAAAATGAGCAGTTCTTC.